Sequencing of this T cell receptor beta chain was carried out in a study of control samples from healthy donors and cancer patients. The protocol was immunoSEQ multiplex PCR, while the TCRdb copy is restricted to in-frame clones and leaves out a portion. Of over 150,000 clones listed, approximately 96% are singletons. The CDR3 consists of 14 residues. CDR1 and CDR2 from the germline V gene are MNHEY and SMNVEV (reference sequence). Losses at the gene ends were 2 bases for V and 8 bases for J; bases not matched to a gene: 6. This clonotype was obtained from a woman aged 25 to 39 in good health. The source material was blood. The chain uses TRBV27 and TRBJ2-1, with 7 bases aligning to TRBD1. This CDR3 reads CASSLALTGDEQFF. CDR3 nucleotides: TGTGCCAGCAGTTTAGCCTTAACAGGGGATGAGCAGTTCTTC.